The present entry profiles one T cell receptor beta chain with its context. Its specificity is unknown. CDR3 size: 16 residues. Patients who had autoimmune disease history or got systemic immunosuppression were left out. This specimen comes from a study of OX40 agonist ivuxolimab in advanced cancers. Overall study findings and caveats: In a subset of nonresponders, normalized T-cell clonal expansion was also low.

The table came from immunoSEQ multiplex PCR; TCRdb's copy has only in-frame clones and leaves some out. The sample consists of just over 70,000 clones, about 83% of them appearing once. The sequenced sample was CD4+ or CD8+ T cells sorted from blood, obtained in a trial of the OX40 agonist ivuxolimab. The V gene is TRBV21-1, the J gene TRBJ1-5. TRBV21-1 corresponds to a pseudogene. The source is an adult with an advanced solid tumor such as melanoma, head and neck, liver or kidney cancer. CDR3 residues: CASSKADSLRNQPQHF. Written as DNA, the CDR3 is TGTGCCAGCAGCAAAGCGGACTCCCTACGGAATCAGCCCCAGCATTTT.